This TCR beta chain was observed in a study of cytotoxic CD8 clonotypes in ibrutinib-treated CLL. Study-level background: Response sampling came at median about a year of treatment, ranging about 6 to 36 months. Findings of the study overall: Baseline levels were approached again at progression, after clonality had risen at ibrutinib response. Circulating CD8+ T-cell counts were tracked by baseline clonality, which exceeded that of age-matched healthy donors.

V lost 3 bases, J lost 6 bases, and 7 bases stayed unmatched. Germline V gene data show CDR1 as LNHDA and CDR2 as SQIVND (reference sequence). There are 15 residues in the CDR3. About this clone itself: Its antigen is not known.

Sequencing was performed with immunoSEQ multiplex PCR; in TCRdb, only in-frame clones are kept and a portion is missing. Among some 170,000 clones listed, about 88% were seen once. The receptor's source is a human donor with chronic lymphocytic leukemia. The rearrangement joins TRBV19 to TRBJ2-5; 10 nucleotides line up with TRBD2. The sample was PBMCs, taken at disease progression, from a patient treated with ibrutinib. As DNA, the CDR3 is TGTGCCAGTAGTATCTCTAGCGGGAGTTTAAAGACCCAGTACTTC. Protein product: CASSISSGSLKTQYF.